Below, one TCR beta chain is given with its context. Its antigen is unidentified. The PCR contained 60 Vbeta and 13 Jbeta primers. Profiling relied on immunoSEQ multiplex PCR, and the TCRdb table lists in-frame clones only, not all of them. The sample lists about 130,000 clones, roughly 74% occurring once. The source of the sample is a study of cytomegalovirus exposure and HLA in healthy donors. Study overall: Early released data had around 88 million unique TCRs, all coming from HLA-typed donors. General study results and limits: Reports indicated that the classifier achieved high specificity and sensitivity in diagnosing cytomegalovirus status. Per a prior analysis, the majority of TCR beta V segments were productive roughly 87% or roughly 30% of the time.

The V end was cut by 2 bases, the J end by 6 bases, with 10 bases between. CDR1 is SGHTA, CDR2 FQGNSA, per germline. The CDR3 loop spans 14 amino acids. The sample consisted of PBMCs. This clonotype was sampled from a woman in her fifties or sixties in good health and CMV-seropositive. The gene calls are TRBV7-2 and TRBJ1-4; the D is unclear. CDR3 region: CASSLLTADEKLFF. The CDR3 DNA reads as TGTGCCAGCAGCTTATTAACAGCGGATGAAAAACTGTTTTTT.